Shown below are 2 T cell receptor beta chains from a single sample sequenced in a study of T-cell reconstitution after alpha-beta-depleted transplantation in children. TCRbeta library preparation incorporated unique molecular identifiers. TCRdb reanalysed the PCR reads using MiXCR and keeps one entry per CDR3 protein. The repertoire consists of 440,000 or so distinct CDR3 sequences, with 43% occurring once and the leading ten covering 25% to 30%. The specimen comprised PBMCs, sampled before TCRalphabeta/CD19-depleted stem cell transplant. The receptor source for this set is a girl aged 2 to 9 with aplastic anemia, due to receive a stem cell transplant.

This clonotype was seen many times. The rearrangement links TRBV28 to TRBJ2-1, with 11 bases lining up with TRBD1. The CDR3 extends over 15 amino acids. Trimming removed 2 bases from V and 5 bases from J; junction bases left unmatched: 2. Germline lookup yields CDR1 MDHEN and CDR2 SYDVKM. The CDR3 is CASSLTGQGDNEQFF. As DNA, the CDR3 is TGTGCCAGCAGTTTAACGGGACAGGGGGACAATGAGCAGTTCTTC.

Written as DNA, the CDR3 is TGTGCCAGCAGTTTGAGGGTGCTCTCCTACAATGAGCAGTTCTTC. Translating gives CASSLRVLSYNEQFF. The chain links TRBV27 to TRBJ2-1, with D possibly being TRBD2 (5 bases). The CDR3 has 15 amino acids. Germline V gene lookup returns CDR1 MNHEY and CDR2 SMNVEV (reference sequence). The V and J ends lost 3 bases and 0 bases respectively, with 9 bases between them.